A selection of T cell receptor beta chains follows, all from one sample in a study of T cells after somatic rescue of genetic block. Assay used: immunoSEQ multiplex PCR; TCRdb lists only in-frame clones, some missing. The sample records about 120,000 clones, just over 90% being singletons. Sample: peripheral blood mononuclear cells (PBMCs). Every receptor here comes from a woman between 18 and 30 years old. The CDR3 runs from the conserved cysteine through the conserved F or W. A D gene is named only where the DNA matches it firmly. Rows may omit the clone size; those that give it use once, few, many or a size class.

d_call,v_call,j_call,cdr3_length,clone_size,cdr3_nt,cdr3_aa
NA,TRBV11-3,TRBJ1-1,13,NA,TGTGCCAGCAGCTTAGAAACAGGGAATGAAGCTTTCTTT,CASSLETGNEAFF
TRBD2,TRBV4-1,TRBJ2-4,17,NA,TGCGCCAGCAGCCAAGAGGAGCGGGGGAGGGCCAAAAACATTCAGTACTTC,CASSQEERGRAKNIQYF
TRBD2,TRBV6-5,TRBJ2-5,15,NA,TGTGCCAGCAGCCTAGCGGGGGCCCAGGGGGAGACCCAGTACTTC,CASSLAGAQGETQYF
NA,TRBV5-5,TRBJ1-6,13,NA,TGTGCCAGCAGCTTGGCATCGGATTCACCCCTCCACTTT,CASSLASDSPLHF
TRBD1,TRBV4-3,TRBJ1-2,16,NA,TGCGCCAGCAGCCAAGATCAACAGGGGGCCTTCTATGGCTACACCTTC,CASSQDQQGAFYGYTF
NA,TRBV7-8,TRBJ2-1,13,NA,TGTGCCAGCGGCCCAAGTCGTAACAGTGAGCAGTTCTTC,CASGPSRNSEQFF
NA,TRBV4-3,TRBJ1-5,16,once,TGCGCCAGCAGCCAAGATGGCCTCGGGGGTAATCAGCCCCAGCATTTT,CASSQDGLGGNQPQHF
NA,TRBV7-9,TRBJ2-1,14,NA,TGTGCCAGCAGCCCGATACGGGGCCCCAATGAGCAGTTCTTC,CASSPIRGPNEQFF
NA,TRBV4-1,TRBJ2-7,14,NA,TGCGCCAGCAGCCAAGAACTTTCCAGGGACGAGCAGTACTTC,CASSQELSRDEQYF
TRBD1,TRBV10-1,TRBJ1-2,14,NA,TGCGCCAGCAGTCAGACAGGGTATAACTATGGCTACACCTTC,CASSQTGYNYGYTF
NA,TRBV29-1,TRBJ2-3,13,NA,TGCAGCGTTGGGGGACGGACCACAGATACGCAGTATTTT,CSVGGRTTDTQYF
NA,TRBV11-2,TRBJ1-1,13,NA,TGTGCCAGCAGCTCCCCGCGAAGTTATGAAGCTTTCTTT,CASSSPRSYEAFF
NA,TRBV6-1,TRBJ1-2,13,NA,TGTGCCAGCAGACTCAGGGGCTCTGACGGCTACACCTTC,CASRLRGSDGYTF
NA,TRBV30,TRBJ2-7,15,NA,TGTGCCTGGAGGATAGGGAGACTAAGCTCCTACGAGCAGTACTTC,CAWRIGRLSSYEQYF
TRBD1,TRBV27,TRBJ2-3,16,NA,TGTGCCAGCAGTTTATGGGGGACAGGGTCAGAAGATACGCAGTATTTT,CASSLWGTGSEDTQYF
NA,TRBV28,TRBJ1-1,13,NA,TGTGCCATCCTAAATTTTCCGACAGAACAAGCTTTCTTT,CAILNFPTEQAFF
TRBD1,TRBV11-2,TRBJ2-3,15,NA,TGTGCCAGCAGGAGACAGGGCCAGGAGGCAGATACGCAGTATTTT,CASRRQGQEADTQYF
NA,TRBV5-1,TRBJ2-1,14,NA,TGCGCCAGCAGCGAAGGGAATACCTACAATGAGCAGTTCTTC,CASSEGNTYNEQFF
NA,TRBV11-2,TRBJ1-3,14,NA,TGTGCCAGCAGCGGGGTGTTTTCTGGAAACACCATATATTTT,CASSGVFSGNTIYF
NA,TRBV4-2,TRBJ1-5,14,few,TGTGCCAGCAGCACCATAGGCAGCAATCAGCCCCAGCATTTT,CASSTIGSNQPQHF
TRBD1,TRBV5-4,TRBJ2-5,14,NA,TGTGCCAGCAGCTCCGGACAGGGTCGCGAGACCCAGTACTTC,CASSSGQGRETQYF
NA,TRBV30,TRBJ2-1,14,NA,TGTGCCTGGAGTGCGGGCCTAACCTACAATGAGCAGTTCTTC,CAWSAGLTYNEQFF
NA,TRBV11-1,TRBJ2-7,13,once,TGTGCCAGCAGCTCCGACCTCCTCTACGAGCAGTACTTC,CASSSDLLYEQYF
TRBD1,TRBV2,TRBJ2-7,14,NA,TGTGCCAGCAGTGAAGACGGACAGGGCCACGAGCAGTACTTC,CASSEDGQGHEQYF
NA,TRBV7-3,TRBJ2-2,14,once,TGTGCCAGCAGTCCTCGACCGGGGGCCGGGGAGCTGTTTTTT,CASSPRPGAGELFF
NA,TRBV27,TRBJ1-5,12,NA,TGTGCCAGCGGGCGGAGCAATCAGCCCCAGCATTTT,CASGRSNQPQHF
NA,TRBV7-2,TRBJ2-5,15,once,TGTGCCAGCAGCTCCCAGGGCGGGGTATCTGGGACCCAGTACTTC,CASSSQGGVSGTQYF
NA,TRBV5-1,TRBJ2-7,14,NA,TGCGCCAGCAGCTTGGGGGGGCCCGGTTACGAGCAGTACTTC,CASSLGGPGYEQYF
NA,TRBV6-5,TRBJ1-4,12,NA,TGTGCCAGCAGCGTAAGAGGTGAAAAACTGTTTTTT,CASSVRGEKLFF
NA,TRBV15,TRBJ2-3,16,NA,TGTGCCACCAGCAGAGTATTAGGGGGATTTACAGATACGCAGTATTTT,CATSRVLGGFTDTQYF
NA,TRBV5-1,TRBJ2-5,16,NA,TGCGCCAGCAGCCCCCCTAGGGGGGGGCCGCTAGAGACCCAGTACTTC,CASSPPRGGPLETQYF
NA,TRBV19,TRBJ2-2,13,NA,TGTGCCAGTAGTATAGGATTTGCCGGGGAGCTGTTTTTT,CASSIGFAGELFF
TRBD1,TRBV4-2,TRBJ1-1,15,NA,TGTGCCAGCAGTACCACAGGGGGGCAGTCCACTGAAGCTTTCTTT,CASSTTGGQSTEAFF
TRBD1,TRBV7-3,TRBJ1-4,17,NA,TGTGCCAGCAGCTTCCTACAGGGGTGGCTTCTGGATGAAAAACTGTTTTTT,CASSFLQGWLLDEKLFF
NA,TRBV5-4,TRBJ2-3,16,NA,TGTGCCAGCAGCTTGGCCGGTCTAGCGAACACAGATACGCAGTATTTT,CASSLAGLANTDTQYF
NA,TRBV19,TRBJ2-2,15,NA,TGTGCCAGTAGTCCGCGACAGAGCAACACCGGGGAGCTGTTTTTT,CASSPRQSNTGELFF
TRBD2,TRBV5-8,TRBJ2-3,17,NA,TGTGCCAGCAGCTTCGGTCGGGGCGGGGGGAGTTCTGATACGCAGTATTTT,CASSFGRGGGSSDTQYF
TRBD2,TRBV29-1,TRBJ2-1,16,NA,TGCAGCGTTGAAGGGACTAGCGGCACCTCCTACAATGAGCAGTTCTTC,CSVEGTSGTSYNEQFF
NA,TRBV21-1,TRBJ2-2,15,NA,TGTGCCAGCAGCAGGGACAGCCTTAACACCGGGGAGCTGTTTTTT,CASSRDSLNTGELFF